This T cell receptor beta chain was recorded in a study of identical twins (dated by TCRdb to the mid-2010s). In terms of the full investigation: To test whether fetal clonotypes persist, the study used deep sequencing on TCR alpha and beta repertoires from monozygotic twins, unrelated adults of various ages, and cord blood. To rule out contamination, the twin experiments were replicated at different times with different library preparation protocols. Study-wide conclusions, independent of this receptor: Fewer insertions were carried by abundant cord blood beta clonotypes, a similar but weaker trend appeared in young adult naive repertoires, and no such trend appeared in memory repertoires. Conclusions relied on cross-sectional statistical analysis, since the same donors could not be followed over many years. Out-of-frame TCR alpha sharing in monozygotic twins was systematically underestimated by recombination models, whereas sharing between unrelated individuals was in agreement with the recombination models. Zero-insertion analyses could be partly confounded by invariant T cells such as MAIT and iNKT, though diverse VJ usage argued against such confounding for most clonotypes. Compared with coincidental sharing between unrelated individuals, out-of-frame TCR alpha sequences shared between twins showed an excess of sequences with low generation probability. The excess sharing between twins in beta out-of-frame sequences was weaker because fewer shared sequences reduced the signal-to-noise ratio.

A remark on this clonotype: Its binding antigen is unknown. Per-base quality was not reported, and no clone a single base away is much larger than it.

CDR1 and CDR2 are drawn from the germline V gene (reference sequence): DFQATT, SNEGSKA. The CDR3 spans 15 residues, from the cysteine through the phenylalanine. The kept DNA is CDR3 alone, 45 bases in frame from the first base. Between the V and J ends, shortened by 5 bases and 4 bases respectively, the junction contains 15 bases. Library preparation was by 5' RACE. The instrument was an Illumina HiSeq 2000. Template switching added a universal primer binding site, and the final cDNA carried a unique molecular identifier that allowed TCR cDNA molecules to be counted accurately. Specific primers in the conserved constant-segment region were used to synthesize first-strand cDNA for the TCR alpha and beta chains. To control for contamination, every cDNA library was double barcoded, receiving both a SMART-Mk sample barcode and Illumina barcodes. TruSeq adapter sequences along with Illumina sample barcodes were introduced in two successive PCR steps. TCR alpha and beta cDNA libraries were sequenced on the Illumina HiSeq platform with custom primers. Under the source paper's analysis protocol: MiGEC was used to process raw reads and extract unique molecular identifiers, and MiXCR was used to find CDR3 positions. For each individual, recombination models were inferred using an EM algorithm with the repgenHMM and IGoR tools. The tcR package in R was used for shared clonotype analysis, with sharing normalized by the product of cloneset sizes. Out-of-frame nonproductive sequences were analyzed to study raw recombination free of thymic and clonal selection effects. TCRdb itself trimmed the public reads at Q25 with fastp, ran MiXCR and retained productive beta chains. Every distinct CDR3 protein forms one entry, paired with its most common genes and DNA. The authors' filters were not applied to this entry. For this sample there are some 1,700,000 distinct CDR3 sequences; about 32% appear just once. Approximately 0.25% of the sample comes from the top ten.

Every donor was a healthy Caucasian. Input material: cord blood. The receptor's source is a newborn girl in good health. The chain is assembled from TRBV20-1 and TRBJ1-6; a weak D assignment points to TRBD1 (5 bases agree). The CDR3 has the sequence CSAELGVGYNSPLHF. In nucleotides, the sequence is TGCAGTGCTGAGTTGGGGGTCGGGTATAATTCACCCCTCCACTTT.